The rows below give T cell receptor beta chains drawn from one sample of a study of T cell responses to AZD1222 COVID-19 vaccine. The method was immunoSEQ multiplex PCR; TCRdb's version includes in-frame clones alone and lacks a portion of them. The data contain 150,000 to 200,000 clones, almost 95% of them singletons. The sequenced sample was peripheral blood, obtained on day 0 of AZD1222 vaccination. The receptors derive from an adult in good health. The CDR3 runs from the conserved cysteine through the conserved F or W. The order of the fields is D gene, clone size, V gene, J gene, CDR3 length, CDR3 protein, CDR3 DNA. A D gene is named only where the DNA matches it firmly. Some rows have no size entry. The others give once, few or many, or a class for an expanded clone.

.	once	TRBV15	TRBJ2-1	12	CATSRVYNEQFF	TGTGCCACCAGCAGGGTATACAATGAGCAGTTCTTC
.	.	TRBV7-8	TRBJ2-7	14	CASSLARQSNEQYF	TGTGCCAGCAGCTTAGCTAGACAGTCGAACGAGCAGTACTTC
TRBD1	few	TRBV11-2	TRBJ2-5	15	CASSLIRTGEETQYF	TGTGCCAGCAGCCTAATCCGGACAGGAGAAGAGACCCAGTACTTC
TRBD1	.	TRBV30	TRBJ2-1	17	CAWSVMGTVRPYNEQFF	TGTGCCTGGAGTGTAATGGGGACAGTGAGACCCTACAATGAGCAGTTCTTC
.	.	TRBV3-1/TRBV3-2	TRBJ1-2	15	CASSQEWDNLVGYTF	TGTGCCAGCAGCCAAGAATGGGATAATTTGGTTGGCTACACCTTC
TRBD2	.	TRBV11-2	TRBJ2-1	18	CASSQGLADIPPYNEQFF	TGTGCCAGCAGCCAGGGACTAGCGGACATACCTCCCTACAATGAGCAGTTCTTC
.	once	TRBV9	TRBJ2-2	15	CASSAGTENTGELFF	TGTGCCAGCAGCGCCGGGACCGAGAACACCGGGGAGCTGTTTTTT
.	.	TRBV7-9	TRBJ1-5	12	CASSRDIQPQHF	TGTGCCAGCAGCCGGGACATCCAGCCCCAGCATTTT
.	few	TRBV7-8	TRBJ1-5	13	CASSLQNNQPQHF	TGTGCCAGCAGCCTACAAAACAATCAGCCCCAGCATTTT
.	.	TRBV18	TRBJ2-5	14	CASSPPQIQETQYF	TGTGCCAGCTCACCCCCACAGATCCAAGAGACCCAGTACTTC
.	.	TRBV9	TRBJ2-1	15	CASSVEGGTFDEQFF	TGTGCCAGCAGCGTAGAGGGAGGAACTTTTGATGAGCAGTTCTTC
.	.	TRBV7-9	TRBJ2-1	15	CASSYPAGRYNEQFF	TGTGCCAGCAGCTATCCGGCGGGACGGTACAATGAGCAGTTCTTC
.	.	TRBV11-2	TRBJ1-3	16	CASSLDGGYSGNTIYF	TGTGCCAGCAGCTTAGATGGCGGCTACTCTGGAAACACCATATATTTT
TRBD2	.	TRBV2	TRBJ2-3	15	CASRAGLAGADTQYF	TGTGCCAGCAGGGCGGGACTAGCGGGAGCAGATACGCAGTATTTT
.	once	TRBV5-1	TRBJ2-7	13	CASSRTVTYEQYF	TGCGCCAGCAGCCGGACGGTCACCTACGAGCAGTACTTC
.	.	TRBV28	TRBJ2-1	12	CASRFPGNEQFF	TGTGCCTCGAGGTTCCCGGGCAATGAGCAGTTCTTC
TRBD2	.	TRBV6-5	TRBJ2-7	14	CASSGLAGVREQYF	TGTGCCAGCTCAGGACTAGCGGGAGTTCGAGAGCAGTACTTC
TRBD2	.	TRBV19	TRBJ2-3	14	CASSILAGTDTQYF	TGTGCCAGTAGTATTCTAGCGGGAACAGATACGCAGTATTTT
.	.	TRBV21-1	TRBJ2-7	15	CASSHPSGSLREQYF	TGTGCCAGCAGCCACCCTAGCGGCTCCTTGCGGGAGCAGTACTTC
.	.	TRBV6-5	TRBJ2-5	14	CASRLTNLQETQYF	TGTGCCAGCAGACTAACTAATTTACAAGAGACCCAGTACTTC
.	.	TRBV10-2	TRBJ1-1	17	CASSERTLGTLNTEAFF	TGCGCCAGCAGTGAGCGGACTCTGGGGACACTGAACACTGAAGCTTTCTTT
TRBD2	.	TRBV20-1	TRBJ2-1	11	CSVGTRDEQFF	TGCAGTGTCGGGACTAGAGATGAGCAGTTCTTC
.	.	TRBV19	TRBJ2-6	14	CASRDGSGANVLTF	TGTGCCAGTAGGGACGGCTCTGGGGCCAACGTCCTGACTTTC
TRBD1	.	TRBV6-6	TRBJ1-5	16	CASKGQGFVSNQPQHF	TGTGCCAGCAAAGGACAGGGGTTTGTCAGCAATCAGCCCCAGCATTTT
TRBD2	.	TRBV19	TRBJ2-1	14	CASSSGSSYNEQFF	TGTGCCAGTAGTAGCGGGAGCTCCTACAATGAGCAGTTCTTC
.	once	TRBV9	TRBJ2-1	16	CASSVDGGGLDNEQFF	TGTGCCAGCAGCGTAGATGGTGGGGGGTTGGACAATGAGCAGTTCTTC
.	.	TRBV4-2	TRBJ1-5	17	CASSQDQLAGGNQPQHF	TGTGCCAGCAGCCAAGATCAGCTAGCGGGGGGTAATCAGCCCCAGCATTTT
TRBD2	.	TRBV11-3	TRBJ2-7	13	CASSWTSGYEQYF	TGTGCCAGCAGCTGGACTAGCGGTTACGAGCAGTACTTC
.	.	TRBV28	TRBJ2-1	14	CASSRQGGFNEQFF	TGTGCCAGCAGCAGACAGGGAGGCTTCAATGAGCAGTTCTTC
.	.	TRBV18	TRBJ2-5	12	CASSPEGETQYF	TGTGCCAGCTCACCGGAGGGCGAGACCCAGTACTTC
TRBD1	.	TRBV4-3	TRBJ2-7	13	CASSQGTGAVQYF	TGCGCCAGCAGCCAGGGGACAGGGGCTGTGCAGTACTTC
TRBD1	.	TRBV15	TRBJ2-6	18	CATSSPGQGRWGANVLTF	TGTGCCACCAGCTCTCCGGGACAGGGAAGGTGGGGGGCCAACGTCCTGACTTTC
.	.	TRBV7-9	TRBJ1-3	14	CASSWGGNGNTIYF	TGTGCCAGCAGCTGGGGCGGAAACGGAAACACCATATATTTT